This TCR beta chain emerged from a study of cytomegalovirus exposure and HLA in healthy donors. Regarding the study as a whole: Association of a missense DCLRE1C variant with TCR beta V- and J-gene trimming was reported in a later analysis. The classifier reportedly diagnosed cytomegalovirus status with high specificity and sensitivity.

From germline, CDR1 is LNHNV and CDR2 YYDKDF (reference sequence). CDR3 length: 14 amino acids. The V end lost 5 bases, the J end lost 2 bases, and 13 bases lay between the germline ends. In the PCR, 60 Vbeta and 13 Jbeta primers were used. Authors' processing steps: Some 80 million unique TCR beta chains, 9 million to 12 million shared, were counted in a later analysis. Clones were read by immunoSEQ multiplex PCR, and TCRdb kept only the in-frame ones, dropping some. The DNA gave D and trimming, while V, J and clone size come from that table. The data hold roughly 150,000 clones, with around four fifths observed a single time. A word on this clone: Its antigen is as yet unknown.

The specimen was PBMCs. This sequence originates from a male donor in good health and CMV-seronegative. This chain links TRBV15 with TRBJ2-7; D may be TRBD2 (6 bases). The CDR3 loop is CATSFLGGPYEQYF. CDR3 nucleotide sequence: TGTGCCACCAGCTTCCTCGGGGGTCCCTACGAGCAGTACTTC.